This T cell receptor beta chain was sequenced in a study of blood T cell repertoires in COVID-19. Whole-study context: In each case, the material was cDNA or gDNA derived from T cells, B-cell-depleted T cells, or PBMCs.

Per the study methods: Estimation of nucleated cell counts relied on the amplification of reference gene primers. Produced via immunoSEQ multiplex PCR; TCRdb's table is partial and in-frame only. The V and J calls and clone size are taken from that table; D and trimming were inferred from the DNA. This sample has about 35,000 clones; approximately 86% occur once, and the top ten carry about 5%. V gave up 1 base and J gave up 2 bases, with 14 bases separating them. Germline V gene data show CDR1 as SEHNR and CDR2 as FQNEAQ (reference sequence). The CDR3 runs to 17 residues. The specimen was peripheral blood. The sequence was collected from a woman aged 70 to 79 with active COVID-19. The V call is TRBV7-9, the J call TRBJ1-4, with D maybe TRBD1 (5 bases). In nucleotides, the CDR3 is TGTGCCAGCAGCTTAGGGGGCCAGGTCGGCACTAATGAAAAACTGTTTTTT. Protein product: CASSLGGQVGTNEKLFF.